The 23 T cell receptor beta chains listed next were all sequenced from one sample in a study of TIL therapy for anti-PD-1-resistant metastatic lung cancer. This sample's time point: pre-treatment sample, taken before nivolumab and TIL therapy. Tumor tissue came from excised metastases, mostly pleural nodules or supraclavicular lymph nodes. The immunoSEQ assay was v3. TCRdb's copy holds only in-frame clones and misses some; the assay was immunoSEQ multiplex PCR. This table has 95,000 or so clones, 55% to 75% appearing once. Source: tumor tissue, taken at baseline. The origin of the receptors is a person between 30 and 80 years old with non-small cell lung cancer.

This chain uses TRBV6-5 with TRBJ2-7, with no clear D. Germline V gene lookup returns CDR1 MNHEY and CDR2 SVGAGI. Trimming shortened V by 4 bases and J by 2 bases, and 18 bases separated the two germline ends. The CDR3 has 16 amino acids. The CDR3 is CASSLSYPGQPYEQYF. As DNA, the CDR3 is TGTGCCAGCAGTTTATCCTACCCCGGGCAGCCCTACGAGCAGTACTTC.

This clone showed up just a few times. The V call is TRBV12-5, the J call TRBJ1-1, with D unresolved. Trimming cost V 6 bases and J 8 bases, with 1 base left between them. Germline values: CDR1 LGHNT, CDR2 FRNRAP. The CDR3 is 8 residues long. This CDR3 reads CASGEAFF. The CDR3 region has the DNA TGTGCTAGTGGGGAAGCTTTCTTT.

The sample holds one count of this clone. The junction shows a germline mismatch at one end, possibly a read error. The rearrangement uses TRBV7-2 and TRBJ1-5, with 8 nucleotides matching TRBD1. Germline assignment: CDR1 SGHTA and CDR2 FQGNSA. This CDR3 comprises 15 residues. For the CDR3, the DNA is TGTGCCAGCAGCTTAAGACAGGGGAGCAGTCAGCCCCAGCATTTT. This encodes CASSLRQGSSQPQHF.

V and J are TRBV19 and TRBJ1-1; tentatively, D is TRBD1 (6 bases). The V gene lost 2 bases and the J gene lost 5 bases, with 12 bases spanning the gap. The CDR3 is 14 amino acids. Germline V lookup: CDR1 LNHDA, CDR2 SQIVND (reference sequence). CDR3 protein: CASSIRGERTEAFF. The CDR3 bases are TGTGCCAGTAGTATAAGGGGGGAGAGGACTGAAGCTTTCTTT.

This chain joins TRBV12-3 or TRBV12-4 and TRBJ2-7; no clear D. The CDR3 is 12 residues long. V was shortened by 6 bases and J by 6 bases, with 12 bases between the two germline ends. The CDR3 DNA sequence: TGTGCCAGCAGGCCCAACTTGGGCGAGCAGTACTTC. Protein sequence: CASRPNLGEQYF.

The V call is TRBV11-3, the J call TRBJ1-5; 7 bases align to TRBD1. The ends lost 4 bases at V and 4 bases at J; junction bases unmatched: 13. The CDR3 runs 17 residues. Germline CDR1 reads SGHNT; CDR2 reads YENEEA. The CDR3 sequence: CASSSLDRRDPNQPQHF. Here the CDR3 DNA reads TGTGCCAGCAGCTCCTTGGACAGGCGGGACCCTAATCAGCCCCAGCATTTT.

This clone was seen a few times. The genes are TRBV30 and TRBJ1-1; D is unclear. Germline loops: CDR1 GTSNPN, CDR2 SVGIG (reference sequence). The CDR3 consists of 13 residues. Trimming shortened V by 0 bases and J by 6 bases, and 11 bases separated the two germline ends. The CDR3 DNA reads as TGTGCCTGGAGTGTAAATTTGCTACCTGAAGCTTTCTTT. Translating it yields CAWSVNLLPEAFF.

This chain uses TRBV21-1 with TRBJ2-3; TRBD2 is taken as the D call from the table, unchecked against the DNA. TRBV21-1 is classified as a pseudogene. The CDR3 is 17 amino acids. In nucleotides, the CDR3 is TGTGCCAGCAGCAAAGAGGTCGGGCGGGAGGAGGCAGATACGCAGTATTTT. It is translated as CASSKEVGREEADTQYF.

V gene TRBV24-1 combines with J gene TRBJ2-7; D unresolved. CDR1 KGHDR and CDR2 SFDVKD come from the germline V gene. V lost 4 bases and J lost 4, with 4 bases in between. This CDR3 has 11 amino acids. CDR3 loop: CATSEGYEQYF. CDR3 bases: TGTGCCACCAGTGAGGGATACGAGCAGTACTTC.

V usage is TRBV7-2 and J usage is TRBJ2-7; D gene unclear. The CDR3 is made up of 14 amino acids. Trimming left V 0 bases short and J 2 bases short, with 8 bases between. CDR1 and CDR2 from the germline V gene are SGHTA and FQGNSA. In nucleotides, the CDR3 is TGTGCCAGCAGCTTAGCCGTCACAACCTACGAGCAGTACTTC. Residues: CASSLAVTTYEQYF.

Many counts were recorded for this clone. The V call is TRBV9, the J call TRBJ2-1; D may correspond to TRBD1 or TRBD2 (5 bases each). The CDR3 sequence is 18 residues long. V was clipped by 0 bases and J by 2 bases, with 18 bases between them. Germline V lookup: CDR1 SGDLS, CDR2 YYNGEE. CDR3 coding DNA: TGTGCCAGCAGCGTAGACTGGACGGGGCCTTTTGCCTACAATGAGCAGTTCTTC. It codes for CASSVDWTGPFAYNEQFF.

In its sample, this clone was seen a few times. The genes are TRBV5-1 and TRBJ1-1; the D gene is possibly TRBD1 (5 bases). This CDR3 has 13 residues. The V end lost 4 bases, the J end lost 6 bases, and 13 bases lay between the germline ends. CDR1 and CDR2 from the germline V gene are SGHRS and YFSETQ. Written as DNA, the CDR3 is TGCGCCAGCAGCACCAATTGGGGCTCTGAAGCTTTCTTT. Protein product: CASSTNWGSEAFF.

V and J are TRBV3-1 (or the pseudogene TRBV3-2) and TRBJ1-1; possible D gene TRBD1, 5 bases. The CDR3 consists of 17 residues. CDR1 is LGHDT and CDR2 is YNNKEL in the germline V gene (reference sequence). The V and J ends lost 3 bases and 5 bases respectively, with 22 bases between them. Here the CDR3 reads CASSHRGGSTRGTEAFF. Written as DNA, the CDR3 is TGTGCCAGCAGCCATAGGGGTGGGTCAACCAGAGGAACTGAAGCTTTCTTT.

The rearrangement joins TRBV28 to TRBJ2-7; 8 nucleotides line up with TRBD2. The CDR3 totals 16 residues. V lost 6 bases to trimming and J lost 2 bases; unmatched junction nucleotides: 12. The germline gives CDR1 MDHEN, CDR2 SYDVKM. CDR3 residues: CASSLEAGGTPYEQYF. The DNA of the CDR3 is TGTGCCAGCAGCCTGGAGGCGGGAGGAACCCCCTACGAGCAGTACTTC.

This rearrangement joins TRBV7-3 to TRBJ1-6; D gene unclear. The CDR3 sequence is 14 residues long. The V gene's germline CDR1 is SGHTA and CDR2 FQGTGA. Trimming took off 4 bases at V and 7 bases at J, with 11 bases between the two ends. This chain's CDR3 is CASSSAGGNSPLHF. In DNA form, the CDR3 reads TGTGCCAGCAGCTCGGCTGGAGGAAATTCACCCCTCCACTTT.

The V gene is TRBV28, the J gene TRBJ2-3, with unresolved D. Germline V gene data show CDR1 as MDHEN and CDR2 as SYDVKM. The V and J ends lost 8 bases and 0 bases respectively, with 12 bases between them. This CDR3 is built from 14 residues. CDR3 coding DNA: TGTGCCAGCCAGACGATCTTAAGCACAGATACGCAGTATTTT. It codes for CASQTILSTDTQYF.

This clone was counted only a few times. The chain links TRBV4-1 to TRBJ1-5; the D is unclear. CDR1 and CDR2 (germline): MGHRA, YSYEKL. Trimming removed 0 bases at V and 6 bases at J, with 12 bases between. The CDR3 has 15 amino acids. The CDR3 spells CASSQDAGWSQPQHF. CDR3 nucleotide sequence: TGCGCCAGCAGCCAAGATGCGGGTTGGAGTCAGCCCCAGCATTTT.

This chain uses TRBV27 with TRBJ2-3; 9 bases fit TRBD2. The CDR3 consists of 17 residues. Looked up from germline, CDR1 is MNHEY and CDR2 is SMNVEV (reference sequence). J gave up 2 bases and V 5 bases, and 11 bases lay outside the gene matches. CDR3 sequence reads: CASSPSTSGKYTDTQYF. The DNA for the CDR3 is TGTGCCAGCAGTCCCTCGACTAGCGGCAAATACACAGATACGCAGTATTTT.

The chain is built from TRBV3-1 (or the pseudogene TRBV3-2) and TRBJ2-5; D not certain. V lost 1 base, J lost 4 bases, and 10 bases lay in between. Germline values: CDR1 LGHDT, CDR2 YNNKEL (reference sequence). CDR3 size: 14 residues. CDR3 DNA: TGTGCCAGCAGCCAAGGGCCCGAGAGAGAGACCCAGTACTTC. The encoded protein is CASSQGPERETQYF.

In this sample, this clone is medium-sized. The chain links TRBV7-6 to TRBJ2-3; D is unclear. CDR1 and CDR2 from the germline V gene are SGHVS and FNYEAQ. This CDR3 has 13 amino acids. Trimming took off 6 bases at V and 6 bases at J, with 13 bases between the two ends. The CDR3 DNA follows: TGTGCCAGCAGTACTAAGTTAACCGATACGCAGTATTTT. Protein sequence: CASSTKLTDTQYF.

J is TRBJ2-7 and V is TRBV27; TRBD1 is a possible D gene (5 bases). The germline gives CDR1 MNHEY, CDR2 SMNVEV (reference sequence). V was shortened by 6 bases and J by 1 base, with 13 bases between the two germline ends. The CDR3 consists of 14 residues. The CDR3 reads CASRPQGFSYEQYF. The CDR3 nucleotides are TGTGCCAGCAGGCCCCAGGGATTTTCCTACGAGCAGTACTTC.

This clone was picked up a small number of times. The rearrangement links TRBV5-8 to TRBJ2-2; a weak D match, TRBD1 (6 bases). There are 16 residues in the CDR3. CDR1 is SGHTS, CDR2 YDEGEE, per germline. V shed 0 bases and J shed 4 bases, with 13 bases lying between them. CDR3 residues: CASSLDSGHTTGELFF. DNA for the CDR3: TGTGCCAGCAGCTTGGACTCGGGACACACCACCGGGGAGCTGTTTTTT.

V gene TRBV7-9 combines with J gene TRBJ1-6; D is uncertain. V lost 5 bases and J lost 11, with 10 bases in between. The CDR3 consists of 12 residues. Germline CDR1 SEHNR, CDR2 FQNEAQ (reference sequence). Here the CDR3 reads CASSLFEAPLHF. CDR3 in DNA: TGTGCCAGCAGCCTGTTCGAGGCACCCCTCCACTTT.